These 21 T cell receptor beta chains share one sample of origin, sequenced in a study of OX40 agonist ivuxolimab in advanced cancers. Here immunoSEQ multiplex PCR was the method, and the copy in TCRdb shows in-frame clones only, minus some. The repertoire holds 80,000 to 100,000 clones, with roughly nine tenths as singletons. The sample consisted of CD4+ or CD8+ T cells sorted from blood, taken in a trial of the OX40 agonist ivuxolimab. The receptors come from an adult with an advanced solid tumor such as melanoma, head and neck, liver or kidney cancer.

The chain combines TRBV29-1 with TRBJ1-4; D possibly corresponds to TRBD1 (6 bases). Germline loops: CDR1 SQVTM, CDR2 ANQGSEA. Trimming pared 5 bases from V and 7 bases from J, leaving 20 bases between. This CDR3 contains 15 residues. CDR3 coding DNA: TGCAGCGTTTCACCACAGCGGGGGGCGGGTGAAAAACTGTTTTTT. Its protein is CSVSPQRGAGEKLFF.

The V call is TRBV7-9, the J call TRBJ1-5, with D tentatively TRBD1 (6 bases). CDR1 is SEHNR, CDR2 FQNEAQ, per germline (reference sequence). The CDR3 runs to 15 residues. V gave up 1 base and J gave up 5 bases, with 12 bases separating them. CDR3 amino acids: CASSLEGGPYQPQHF. CDR3 coding DNA: TGTGCCAGCAGCTTAGAGGGGGGACCGTATCAGCCCCAGCATTTT.

This rearrangement joins TRBV15 to TRBJ2-1; D uncertain. This CDR3 comprises 12 residues. In germline, CDR1 is LNHNV, CDR2 YYDKDF (reference sequence). Trimming took off 4 bases at V and 4 bases at J, with 5 bases between the two ends. This CDR3 is CATSMIYNEQFF. Written as DNA, the CDR3 is TGTGCCACCAGCATGATATACAATGAGCAGTTCTTC. The full variable domain, its missing parts supplied by reference TRBV15 and TRBJ2-1, is DAMVIQNPRYQVTQFGKPVTLSCSQTLNHNVMYWYQQKSSQAPKLLFHYYDKDFNNEADTPDNFQSRRPNTSFCFLDIRSPGLGDTAMYLCATSMIYNEQFFGPGTRLTVL.

The chain combines TRBV7-2 with TRBJ2-7; TRBD1 matches at 9 bases. Germline CDR1 is SGHTA and CDR2 is FQGNSA. The V segment lost 0 bases and the J segment 4 bases; nucleotides outside the gene matches: 4. The CDR3 has 15 residues. CDR3 protein: CASSLAGTGMYEQYF. Here the CDR3 DNA reads TGTGCCAGCAGCTTAGCCGGGACAGGGATGTACGAGCAGTACTTC.

This rearrangement joins TRBV7-9 to TRBJ2-2; D is unresolved. The germline V gene encodes CDR1 SEHNR and CDR2 FQNEAQ (reference sequence). V lost 3 bases, J lost 6 bases, and 5 bases lay in between. This CDR3 is built from 12 residues. This chain's CDR3 is CASSFAAGELFF. Written as DNA, the CDR3 is TGTGCCAGCAGCTTCGCCGCCGGGGAGCTGTTTTTT.

This chain uses TRBV10-1 with TRBJ2-3; D is unresolved. V shed 3 bases and J shed 1 base, with 5 bases lying between them. The CDR3 spans 13 residues. Germline CDR1 is WNHNN and CDR2 is SYGVQD (reference sequence). The CDR3 sequence is CASSDGGTDTQYF. CDR3 DNA sequence: TGCGCCAGCAGTGACGGCGGCACAGATACGCAGTATTTT.

This clone was picked up one time. The chain combines TRBV5-1 with TRBJ1-6, with TRBD1 as a possible D gene (5 bases). This CDR3 spans 15 amino acids. V was pared by 7 bases and J by 5 bases, with 16 bases between. Germline CDR1 is SGHRS and CDR2 is YFSETQ. In DNA, the CDR3 is TGCGCCAGCCGCTGGTTAGCGGGGGATAATTCACCCCTCCACTTT. Encoded protein: CASRWLAGDNSPLHF.

The chain links TRBV11-2 to TRBJ2-4; TRBD1 agrees at 10 bases. The CDR3 consists of 18 residues. The V segment lost 5 bases and the J segment 0 bases; nucleotides outside the gene matches: 10. Germline V gene sequence: CDR1 SGHAT, CDR2 FQNNGV. CDR3 nucleotide sequence: TGTGCCAGCAGCCTACCACCGGGACAGGGGCTAGCCAAAAACATTCAGTACTTC. The encoded protein is CASSLPPGQGLAKNIQYF.

The chain's CDR3 is CASTPSSTDTQYF. CDR3 nucleotides: TGTGCCAGCACTCCGTCTAGCACAGATACGCAGTATTTT. The chain couples TRBV5-4 to TRBJ2-3, with unresolved D. Trimming took off 6 bases at V and 0 bases at J, with 8 bases between the two ends. CDR1 is SGHNT and CDR2 is YYREEE in the germline V gene (reference sequence). The CDR3 consists of 13 residues.

The rearrangement uses TRBV7-2 and TRBJ2-2, with 11 bases lining up with TRBD2. V shed 8 bases and J 4 bases; nucleotides not matched to a gene: 9. This CDR3 has 16 residues. The V gene's germline CDR1 is SGHTA and CDR2 FQGNSA. The CDR3 here is CASALAGTSGTGELFF. Written as DNA, the CDR3 is TGTGCCAGCGCCCTTGCCGGGACTAGCGGCACCGGGGAGCTGTTTTTT.

The chain is built from TRBV18 and TRBJ2-3; TRBD1 matches 9 bases. This CDR3 region has 16 residues. Trimming removed 3 bases from V and 1 base from J; junction bases left unmatched: 5. Looked up from germline, CDR1 is KGHSH and CDR2 is LQKENI. The CDR3 spells CASSPSRTGGTDTQYF. In DNA form, the CDR3 reads TGTGCCAGCTCACCCTCACGGACAGGGGGCACAGATACGCAGTATTTT. Full variable domain (outside the CDR3, taken from reference TRBV18 and TRBJ2-3): NAGVMQNPRHLVRRRGQEARLRCSPMKGHSHVYWYRQLPEEGLKFMVYLQKENIIDESGMPKERFSAEFPKEGPSILRIQQVVRGDSAAYFCASSPSRTGGTDTQYFGPGTRLTVL.

The chain joins TRBV2 to TRBJ1-2; 12 nucleotides agree with TRBD1. V lost 7 bases to trimming and J lost 7 bases; unmatched junction nucleotides: 10. Per the germline V gene, CDR1 is SNHLY and CDR2 is FYNNEI. The CDR3 is 15 residues long. The CDR3 protein is CASTQGGDRGLGYTF. In DNA, the CDR3 is TGTGCCAGCACCCAGGGGGGGGACAGGGGGCTTGGCTACACCTTC.

This sequence joins TRBV7-9 and TRBJ1-2, with a tentative D call TRBD1 (5 bases). Trimming took off 11 bases at V and 8 bases at J, with 15 bases between the two ends. This CDR3 is built from 11 residues. Germline values: CDR1 SEHNR, CDR2 FQNEAQ (reference sequence). In nucleotides, the CDR3 is TGTGCCGGCCACCAGGGAGACGGCTACACCTTC. Translation gives CAGHQGDGYTF.

This chain uses TRBV18 with TRBJ2-7; 9 nucleotides align to TRBD1. CDR1 is KGHSH, CDR2 LQKENI, per germline. V lost 4 bases, J lost 5 bases, and 3 bases stayed unmatched. The length of the CDR3 is 13 residues. The CDR3 spells CASSLRTGDEQYF. The CDR3 region has the DNA TGTGCCAGCTCACTTCGGACAGGGGACGAGCAGTACTTC. Filled out from reference TRBV18 and TRBJ2-7, the complete variable domain reads NAGVMQNPRHLVRRRGQEARLRCSPMKGHSHVYWYRQLPEEGLKFMVYLQKENIIDESGMPKERFSAEFPKEGPSILRIQQVVRGDSAAYFCASSLRTGDEQYFGPGTRLTVT.

The V gene is TRBV5-1, the J gene TRBJ1-2, with 7 bases matching TRBD1. J gave up 3 bases and V 0 bases, and 8 bases lay outside the gene matches. The CDR3 totals 16 residues. In germline, CDR1 is SGHRS, CDR2 YFSETQ. Here the CDR3 DNA reads TGCGCCAGCAGCTTGGCAGGGGGTGGCGGTGACTATGGCTACACCTTC. Amino acids: CASSLAGGGGDYGYTF.

The CDR3, as DNA: TGTGCCAGTAGTACAGTTACGACAAGGGTCGACACTGAAGCTTTCTTT. Translation: CASSTVTTRVDTEAFF. V usage is TRBV19 and J usage is TRBJ1-1, with D unresolved. The V end lost 4 bases, the J end lost 3 bases, and 18 bases lay between the germline ends. Germline values: CDR1 LNHDA, CDR2 SQIVND (reference sequence). This CDR3 contains 16 residues.

The chain is built from TRBV11-2 and TRBJ1-3, with a tentative D call TRBD1 (5 bases). Germline V gene lookup returns CDR1 SGHAT and CDR2 FQNNGV. With 4 bases removed from V and 0 bases from J, the gap between germline ends came to 13 bases. This CDR3 is 16 amino acids long. The CDR3: CASSSGSQVSGNTIYF. CDR3 coding DNA: TGTGCCAGCAGCTCCGGATCACAGGTCTCTGGAAACACCATATATTTT.

The sample holds a few counts of this clone. The chain carries TRBV2 and TRBJ2-7; the match to TRBD1 covers 9 bases. From germline, CDR1 is SNHLY and CDR2 FYNNEI. This CDR3 contains 14 residues. V gave up 7 bases and J gave up 3 bases; unmatched junction bases: 7. The CDR3 reads CASTGGQGGYEQYF. In nucleotides, the CDR3 is TGTGCCAGCACCGGGGGACAGGGAGGCTACGAGCAGTACTTC.

The rearrangement links TRBV18 to TRBJ1-5; tentative D call: TRBD1 (6 bases). The CDR3 extends over 15 amino acids. Germline loops: CDR1 KGHSH, CDR2 LQKENI. V was clipped by 1 base and J by 6 bases, with 13 bases between them. As DNA, the CDR3 is TGTGCCAGCTCACCACAGGACAGCAGGAGTCAGCCCCAGCATTTT. Its translation: CASSPQDSRSQPQHF.

The genes are TRBV27 and TRBJ2-7; a possible D gene is TRBD2 (6 bases). V was shortened by 6 bases and J by 4 bases, with 25 bases between the two germline ends. This CDR3 has 17 residues. Germline loops: CDR1 MNHEY, CDR2 SMNVEV (reference sequence). The CDR3 protein is CASSPRPWDLGTYEQYF. CDR3 in DNA: TGTGCCAGCAGCCCTCGGCCCTGGGACCTCGGGACTTACGAGCAGTACTTC.

The rearrangement joins TRBV21-1 to TRBJ1-1. TRBV21-1 is an annotated pseudogene. The CDR3 extends over 14 amino acids. The CDR3 sequence: CASSHPDGNTEAFF. In DNA form, the CDR3 reads TGTGCCAGCAGCCACCCAGACGGGAACACTGAAGCTTTCTTT.